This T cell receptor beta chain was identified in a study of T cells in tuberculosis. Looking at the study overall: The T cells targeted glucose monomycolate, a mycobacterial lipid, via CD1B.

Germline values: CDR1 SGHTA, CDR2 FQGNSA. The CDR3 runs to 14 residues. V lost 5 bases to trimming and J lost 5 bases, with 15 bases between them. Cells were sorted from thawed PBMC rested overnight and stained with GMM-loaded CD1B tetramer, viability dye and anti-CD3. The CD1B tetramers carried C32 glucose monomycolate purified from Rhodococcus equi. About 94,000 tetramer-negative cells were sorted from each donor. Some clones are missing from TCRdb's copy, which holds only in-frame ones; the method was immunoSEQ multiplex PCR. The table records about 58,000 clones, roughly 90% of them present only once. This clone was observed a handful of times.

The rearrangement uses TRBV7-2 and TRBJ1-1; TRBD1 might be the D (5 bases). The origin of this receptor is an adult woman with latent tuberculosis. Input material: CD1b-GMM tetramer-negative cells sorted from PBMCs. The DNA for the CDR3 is TGTGCCAGCAGCCCCTTCCGGGGGGGGACTGAAGCTTTCTTT. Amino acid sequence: CASSPFRGGTEAFF. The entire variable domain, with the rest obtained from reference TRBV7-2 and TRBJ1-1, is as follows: GAGVSQSPSNKVTEKGKDVELRCDPISGHTALYWYRQSLGQGLEFLIYFQGNSAPDKSGLPSDRFSAERTGGSVSTLTIQRTQQEDSAVYLCASSPFRGGTEAFFGQGTRLTVV.